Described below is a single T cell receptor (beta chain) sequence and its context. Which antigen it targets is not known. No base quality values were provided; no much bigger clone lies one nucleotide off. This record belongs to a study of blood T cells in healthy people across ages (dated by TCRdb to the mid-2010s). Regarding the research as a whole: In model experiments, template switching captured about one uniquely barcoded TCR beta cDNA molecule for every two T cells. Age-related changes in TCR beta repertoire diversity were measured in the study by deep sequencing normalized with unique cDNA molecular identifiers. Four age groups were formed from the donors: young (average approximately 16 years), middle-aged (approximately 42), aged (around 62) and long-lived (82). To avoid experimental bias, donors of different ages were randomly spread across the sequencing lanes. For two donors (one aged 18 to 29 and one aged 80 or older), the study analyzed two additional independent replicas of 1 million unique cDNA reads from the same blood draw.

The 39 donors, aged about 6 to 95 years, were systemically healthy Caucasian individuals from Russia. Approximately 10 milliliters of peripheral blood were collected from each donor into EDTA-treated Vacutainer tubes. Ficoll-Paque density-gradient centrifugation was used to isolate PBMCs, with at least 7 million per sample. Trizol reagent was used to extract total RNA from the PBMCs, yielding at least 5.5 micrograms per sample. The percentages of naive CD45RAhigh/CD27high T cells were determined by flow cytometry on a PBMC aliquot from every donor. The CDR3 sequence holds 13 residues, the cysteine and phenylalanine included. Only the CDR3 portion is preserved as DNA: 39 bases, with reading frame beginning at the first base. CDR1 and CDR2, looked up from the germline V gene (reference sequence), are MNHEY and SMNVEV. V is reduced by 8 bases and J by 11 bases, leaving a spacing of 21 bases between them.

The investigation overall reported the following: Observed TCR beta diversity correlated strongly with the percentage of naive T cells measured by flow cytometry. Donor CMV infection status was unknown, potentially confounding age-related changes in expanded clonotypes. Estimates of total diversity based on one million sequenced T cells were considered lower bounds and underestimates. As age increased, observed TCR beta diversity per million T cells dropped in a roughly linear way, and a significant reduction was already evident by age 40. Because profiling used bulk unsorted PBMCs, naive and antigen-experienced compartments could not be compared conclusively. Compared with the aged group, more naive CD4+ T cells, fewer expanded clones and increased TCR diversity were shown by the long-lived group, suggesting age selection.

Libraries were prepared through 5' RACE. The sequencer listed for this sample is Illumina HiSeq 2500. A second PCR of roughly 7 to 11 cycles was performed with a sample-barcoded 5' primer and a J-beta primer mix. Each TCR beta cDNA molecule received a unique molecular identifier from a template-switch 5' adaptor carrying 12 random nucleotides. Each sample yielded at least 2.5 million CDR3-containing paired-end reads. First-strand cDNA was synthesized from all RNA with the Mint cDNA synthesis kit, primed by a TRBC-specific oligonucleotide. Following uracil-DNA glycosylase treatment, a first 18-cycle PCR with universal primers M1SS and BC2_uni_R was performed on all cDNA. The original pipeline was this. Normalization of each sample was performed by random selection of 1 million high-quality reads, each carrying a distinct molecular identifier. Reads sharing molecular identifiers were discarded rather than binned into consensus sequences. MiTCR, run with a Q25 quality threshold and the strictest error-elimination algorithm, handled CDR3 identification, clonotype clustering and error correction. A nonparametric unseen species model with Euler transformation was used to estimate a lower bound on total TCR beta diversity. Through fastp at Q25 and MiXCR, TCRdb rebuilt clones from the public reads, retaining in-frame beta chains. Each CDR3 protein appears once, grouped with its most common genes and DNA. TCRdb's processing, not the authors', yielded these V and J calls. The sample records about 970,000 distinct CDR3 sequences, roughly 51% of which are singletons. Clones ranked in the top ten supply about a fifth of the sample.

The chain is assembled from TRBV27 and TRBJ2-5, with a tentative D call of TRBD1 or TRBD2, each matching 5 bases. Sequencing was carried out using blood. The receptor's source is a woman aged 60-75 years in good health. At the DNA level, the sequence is TGTGCCAGCGGAATTCAGGGTTTGAGGGAGCAGTACTTC. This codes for CASGIQGLREQYF.